This T cell receptor (beta chain) was identified during a study of blood T cell repertoires in COVID-19. Sequencing used immunoSEQ multiplex PCR; TCRdb keeps in-frame clones, though not all of them. The data show roughly 140,000 clones, about four fifths seen once. CDR1 is SGHAT and CDR2 is FQNNGV in the germline V gene. J was trimmed by 4 bases and V by 2 bases; bases with no gene match: 4. The CDR3 loop spans 14 amino acids. Before they entered the study, exposed participants had met a COVID-19 case within 2 weeks. Source material: PBMCs or T cells enriched from blood (not recorded which). V usage is TRBV11-2 and J usage is TRBJ2-7, with TRBD2 matching over 8 bases. This TCR was sampled from a woman between 18 and 29 years old who had been exposed to COVID-19. The CDR3: CASSLIASGYEQYF. The DNA for the CDR3 is TGTGCCAGCAGCTTAATTGCTAGCGGGTACGAGCAGTACTTC.